The 24 T cell receptor beta chains in this list originate from one sample, sequenced in a study of blood T cell repertoires in COVID-19. Produced via immunoSEQ multiplex PCR; TCRdb's table is partial and in-frame only. The table records around 110,000 clones, under 95% of them present only once. Sequencing was carried out using peripheral blood. The receptors stem from a woman under 40 with acute or convalescent COVID-19.

The chain combines TRBV28 with TRBJ2-7; D may be TRBD1 (5 bases). V gave up 6 bases and J gave up 4 bases, with 10 bases separating them. The V gene's germline CDR1 is MDHEN and CDR2 SYDVKM. The CDR3 is 12 residues long. As DNA, the CDR3 is TGTGCCAGCAGGTCTCAGGGATACGAGCAGTACTTC. Translating it yields CASRSQGYEQYF.

V usage is TRBV12-5 and J usage is TRBJ2-3; 9 positions match TRBD2. The CDR3 has 23 amino acids. Per germline, CDR1 LGHNT and CDR2 FRNRAP. With V trimmed by 0 bases and J by 6 bases, 28 bases remained unmatched. This chain's CDR3 is CASGLVPGLAPGGALVHSDTQYF. In DNA form, the CDR3 reads TGTGCTAGTGGTTTGGTACCGGGACTAGCCCCGGGGGGGGCCTTAGTACACTCTGATACGCAGTATTTT. The full variable domain, rest sourced from reference TRBV12-5 and TRBJ2-3, is DARVTQTPRHKVTEMGQEVTMRCQPILGHNTVFWYRQTMMQGLELLAYFRNRAPLDDSGMPKDRFSAEMPDATLATLKIQPSEPRDSAVYFCASGLVPGLAPGGALVHSDTQYFGPGTRLTVL.

The chain combines TRBV11-2 with TRBJ2-7; TRBD1 might be the D (5 bases). The CDR3 is 16 residues long. Trimming removed 1 base at V and 2 bases at J, with 15 bases between. Germline V gene lookup returns CDR1 SGHAT and CDR2 FQNNGV. The chain's CDR3 is CASSLGFWGRTYEQYF. The CDR3 DNA is TGTGCCAGCAGCTTAGGATTTTGGGGCAGGACCTACGAGCAGTACTTC. The complete variable domain, with remaining parts taken from reference TRBV11-2 and TRBJ2-7, reads EAGVAQSPRYKIIEKRQSVAFWCNPISGHATLYWYQQILGQGPKLLIQFQNNGVVDDSQLPKDRFSAERLKGVDSTLKIQPAKLEDSAVYLCASSLGFWGRTYEQYFGPGTRLTVT.

The chain is built from TRBV5-4 and TRBJ2-7, with a tentative D call TRBD1 (5 bases). Looked up from germline, CDR1 is SGHNT and CDR2 is YYREEE (reference sequence). Trimming cost V 0 bases and J 5 bases, with 12 bases left between them. The CDR3 covers 14 residues. The CDR3 nucleotides read TGTGCCAGCAGCTTGGAGCAGGGTGTCCACGAGCAGTACTTC. Translated, it gives CASSLEQGVHEQYF.

This chain connects TRBV5-1 to TRBJ1-3; D perhaps matches TRBD1 (5 bases). Deletions cut 4 bases from V and 0 bases from J, with 23 bases between. Germline lookup yields CDR1 SGHRS and CDR2 YFSETQ. The CDR3 totals 19 residues. Written as DNA, the CDR3 is TGCGCCAGCAGCCTCCGAAGGCGGGGGAACGGCCTCTCTGGAAACACCATATATTTT. Encoded protein: CASSLRRRGNGLSGNTIYF.

The rearrangement uses TRBV4-2 and TRBJ2-7, with 13 bases lining up with TRBD2. The CDR3 runs 16 residues. The germline V gene encodes CDR1 LGHNA and CDR2 YNFKEQ. Unmatched junction bases numbered 4, after V lost 0 bases and J lost 5 bases. The chain's CDR3 is CASSQDQGLAGNEQYF. DNA of the CDR3: TGTGCCAGCAGCCAAGATCAGGGACTAGCGGGAAACGAGCAGTACTTC.

The rearrangement links TRBV3-1 (or the pseudogene TRBV3-2) to TRBJ2-5, with D maybe TRBD1 (5 bases). The germline gives CDR1 LGHDT, CDR2 YNNKEL (reference sequence). V was cut by 3 bases and J by 0 bases, with 14 bases left in between. This CDR3 has 16 amino acids. The CDR3 spells CASSHYQQDNQETQYF. The DNA of the CDR3 is TGTGCCAGCAGCCACTACCAACAGGACAACCAAGAGACCCAGTACTTC.

The gene calls are TRBV11-3 and TRBJ1-1; TRBD1 aligns across 7 bases. V trimming: 5 bases; J trimming: 5 bases; junction bases outside the gene matches: 11. Germline CDR1 SGHNT, CDR2 YENEEA. This CDR3 is 15 amino acids long. CDR3 sequence: CASSPGTADLTEAFF. The CDR3 nucleotides read TGTGCCAGCAGCCCCGGGACAGCGGACCTGACTGAAGCTTTCTTT. Drawing the rest from reference TRBV11-3 and TRBJ1-1, the complete variable domain is EAGVVQSPRYKIIEKKQPVAFWCNPISGHNTLYWYLQNLGQGPELLIRYENEEAVDDSQLPKDRFSAERLKGVDSTLKIQPAELGDSAVYLCASSPGTADLTEAFFGQGTRLTVV.

V is TRBV6-5 and J is TRBJ2-5, with a weak D call TRBD1 (5 bases). Germline lookup yields CDR1 MNHEY and CDR2 SVGAGI. The CDR3 sequence is 15 residues long. V was cut by 0 bases and J by 5 bases, with 13 bases left in between. Here the CDR3 DNA reads TGTGCCAGCAGTTACTCATATTTGGGGCGGGAGACCCAGTACTTC. The encoded protein is CASSYSYLGRETQYF.

The chain carries TRBV7-9 and TRBJ2-1; TRBD2 agrees at 10 bases. CDR1 and CDR2 from the germline V gene are SEHNR and FQNEAQ (reference sequence). The V segment lost 4 bases and the J segment 10 bases; nucleotides outside the gene matches: 10. CDR3 length equals 15 residues. CDR3 DNA sequence: TGTGCCAGCAGCTCCCTTGGCCTAGCGGGAGAGGAGCAGTTCTTC. Its protein product is CASSSLGLAGEEQFF.

The V call is TRBV7-2, the J call TRBJ2-1; a weak D match, TRBD2 (5 bases). Per germline, CDR1 SGHTA and CDR2 FQGNSA. The germline V and J ends were trimmed by 2 bases and 2 bases, with 16 bases remaining between them. The CDR3 is 17 amino acids. The DNA of the CDR3 is TGTGCCAGCAGCTTAATGGTGTGGGAGTACCCCTACAATGAGCAGTTCTTC. Protein sequence: CASSLMVWEYPYNEQFF.

The rearrangement uses TRBV6-2 or TRBV6-3 and TRBJ2-1, with a tentative D call TRBD2 (5 bases). The CDR3 has 18 amino acids. V gave up 0 bases and J gave up 2 bases, with 17 bases separating them. CDR1 is MNHEY and CDR2 is SVGEGT in the germline V gene. CDR3 loop: CASSYSGGSLDTYNEQFF. The CDR3 DNA reads as TGTGCCAGCAGTTACTCAGGTGGGAGCCTGGATACCTACAATGAGCAGTTCTTC.

This clone came up once. The chain combines TRBV5-1 with TRBJ1-2; TRBD1 matches at 9 bases. V lost 9 bases to trimming and J lost 2 bases; unmatched junction nucleotides: 11. CDR1 and CDR2 from the germline V gene are SGHRS and YFSETQ. The CDR3 has 15 residues. The CDR3 is CATKPETGGNYGYTF. Here the CDR3 DNA reads TGCGCCACCAAACCCGAGACAGGGGGAAACTATGGCTACACCTTC. The variable domain in full, completed from reference TRBV5-1 and TRBJ1-2, reads KAGVTQTPRYLIKTRGQQVTLSCSPISGHRSVSWYQQTPGQGLQFLFEYFSETQRNKGNFPGRFSGRQFSNSRSEMNVSTLELGDSALYLCATKPETGGNYGYTFGSGTRLTVV.

This chain joins TRBV4-1 and TRBJ1-1, with D hard to call. V was shortened by 5 bases and J by 10 bases, with 11 bases between the two germline ends. CDR3 length: 11 amino acids. The V gene's germline CDR1 is MGHRA and CDR2 YSYEKL. CDR3 sequence (DNA): TGCGCCAGCAGCGCAACCTACGCAGCTTTCTTT. It yields the protein CASSATYAAFF.

The V gene is TRBV28, the J gene TRBJ2-7; 9 nucleotides align to TRBD1. This CDR3 has 17 residues. The ends lost 4 bases at V and 3 bases at J; junction bases unmatched: 13. CDR1 is MDHEN, CDR2 SYDVKM, per germline. The CDR3 nucleotides read TGTGCCAGCAGTTCCGTCCCGGGACAGGGACGGGGCTACGAGCAGTACTTC. Translation gives CASSSVPGQGRGYEQYF. Combining the CDR3 with reference TRBV28 and TRBJ2-7 gives the whole variable domain DVKVTQSSRYLVKRTGEKVFLECVQDMDHENMFWYRQDPGLGLRLIYFSYDVKMKEKGDIPEGYSVSREKKERFSLILESASTNQTSMYLCASSSVPGQGRGYEQYFGPGTRLTVT.

This sequence joins TRBV7-2 and TRBJ2-7; possibly TRBD2 for D (5 bases). With 5 bases removed from V and 1 base from J, the gap between germline ends came to 15 bases. The germline V gene has CDR1 SGHTA and CDR2 FQGNSA. The CDR3 is 15 amino acids. The CDR3 sequence is CASSKDSGGSYEQYF. In DNA form, the CDR3 reads TGTGCCAGCAGCAAGGACTCAGGCGGATCCTACGAGCAGTACTTC. Full variable domain (rest looked up from reference TRBV7-2 and TRBJ2-7): GAGVSQSPSNKVTEKGKDVELRCDPISGHTALYWYRQSLGQGLEFLIYFQGNSAPDKSGLPSDRFSAERTGGSVSTLTIQRTQQEDSAVYLCASSKDSGGSYEQYFGPGTRLTVT.

The chain combines TRBV5-4 with TRBJ1-2, with 10 bases matching TRBD1. Unmatched junction bases numbered 10, after V lost 6 bases and J lost 5 bases. The germline V gene has CDR1 SGHNT and CDR2 YYREEE (reference sequence). The CDR3 spans 15 residues. CDR3 loop: CASTTGGTGDYGYTF. The DNA for the CDR3 is TGTGCCAGCACCACTGGGGGGACAGGGGATTATGGCTACACCTTC. The full variable domain, rest sourced from reference TRBV5-4 and TRBJ1-2, is ETGVTQSPTHLIKTRGQQVTLRCSSQSGHNTVSWYQQALGQGPQFIFQYYREEENGRGNFPPRFSGLQFPNYSSELNVNALELDDSALYLCASTTGGTGDYGYTFGSGTRLTVV.

The chain recombines TRBV28 with TRBJ2-7, with TRBD1 matching over 11 bases. Germline lookup yields CDR1 MDHEN and CDR2 SYDVKM. The CDR3 extends over 13 amino acids. V gave up 8 bases and J gave up 3 bases; unmatched junction bases: 3. The CDR3 region is CASFGTGGYEQYF. CDR3 nucleotide sequence: TGTGCCAGCTTCGGGACAGGGGGCTACGAGCAGTACTTC. Complete variable domain (other parts from reference TRBV28 and TRBJ2-7): DVKVTQSSRYLVKRTGEKVFLECVQDMDHENMFWYRQDPGLGLRLIYFSYDVKMKEKGDIPEGYSVSREKKERFSLILESASTNQTSMYLCASFGTGGYEQYFGPGTRLTVT.

The chain employs TRBV5-6 and TRBJ1-2; D unclear. The CDR3 is 14 amino acids. CDR1 is SGHDT and CDR2 is YYEEEE in the germline V gene. V was cut by 0 bases and J by 4 bases, with 10 bases left in between. The CDR3: CASSLDVLVYGYTF. The CDR3 DNA follows: TGTGCCAGCAGCTTGGACGTTCTAGTCTATGGCTACACCTTC.

The genes are TRBV28 and TRBJ2-5; 8 bases map to TRBD2. The trim removed 6 bases at V and 2 bases at J, leaving 5 bases unmatched. Germline V gives CDR1 MDHEN, CDR2 SYDVKM. The CDR3 totals 14 residues. The CDR3 DNA sequence: TGTGCCAGCAGAAGCGGGGGACTTCAAGAGACCCAGTACTTC. Translating gives CASRSGGLQETQYF.

This clone occurred many times. J is TRBJ2-2 and V is TRBV28; 7 positions agree with TRBD2. Trimming removed 5 bases from V and 1 base from J; junction bases left unmatched: 7. The CDR3 has 16 residues. Germline assignment: CDR1 MDHEN and CDR2 SYDVKM. In DNA, the CDR3 is TGTGCCAGCAGTCTCGTAGCGGGTGGGAACACCGGGGAGCTGTTTTTT. Its translation: CASSLVAGGNTGELFF.

The chain uses TRBV13 and TRBJ1-6, with TRBD1 matching 7 bases. V dropped 8 bases and J dropped 7; count of bases not matched to a gene: 8. Germline values: CDR1 PRHDT, CDR2 FYEKMQ (reference sequence). This CDR3 has 14 amino acids. Written as DNA, the CDR3 is TGTGCCAGCTCCAAGGGACAGAAGAATTCACCCCTCCACTTT. The encoded protein is CASSKGQKNSPLHF. Supplemented by reference TRBV13 and TRBJ1-6, the full variable domain reads AAGVIQSPRHLIKEKRETATLKCYPIPRHDTVYWYQQGPGQDPQFLISFYEKMQSDKGSIPDRFSAQQFSDYHSELNMSSLELGDSALYFCASSKGQKNSPLHFGNGTRLTVT.

The V call is TRBV19, the J call TRBJ1-5; no definite D call. Germline lookup yields CDR1 LNHDA and CDR2 SQIVND (reference sequence). CDR3 length: 14 residues. V was cut by 1 base and J by 6 bases, with 10 bases left in between. CDR3: CASSIGGGRQPQHF. CDR3 nucleotides: TGTGCCAGTAGTATAGGGGGAGGTCGTCAGCCCCAGCATTTT.

The rearrangement links TRBV29-1 to TRBJ1-1; 7 bases are shared with TRBD1. Per the germline V gene, CDR1 is SQVTM and CDR2 is ANQGSEA. The CDR3 length is 12 residues. Unmatched junction bases numbered 5, after V lost 6 bases and J lost 4 bases. CDR3 DNA: TGCAGCGTCAGAGGGGGCACCACTGAAGCTTTCTTT. As protein: CSVRGGTTEAFF. Drawing the rest from reference TRBV29-1 and TRBJ1-1, the complete variable domain is SAVISQKPSRDICQRGTSLTIQCQVDSQVTMMFWYRQQPGQSLTLIATANQGSEATYESGFVIDKFPISRPNLTFSTLTVSNMSPEDSSIYLCSVRGGTTEAFFGQGTRLTVV.